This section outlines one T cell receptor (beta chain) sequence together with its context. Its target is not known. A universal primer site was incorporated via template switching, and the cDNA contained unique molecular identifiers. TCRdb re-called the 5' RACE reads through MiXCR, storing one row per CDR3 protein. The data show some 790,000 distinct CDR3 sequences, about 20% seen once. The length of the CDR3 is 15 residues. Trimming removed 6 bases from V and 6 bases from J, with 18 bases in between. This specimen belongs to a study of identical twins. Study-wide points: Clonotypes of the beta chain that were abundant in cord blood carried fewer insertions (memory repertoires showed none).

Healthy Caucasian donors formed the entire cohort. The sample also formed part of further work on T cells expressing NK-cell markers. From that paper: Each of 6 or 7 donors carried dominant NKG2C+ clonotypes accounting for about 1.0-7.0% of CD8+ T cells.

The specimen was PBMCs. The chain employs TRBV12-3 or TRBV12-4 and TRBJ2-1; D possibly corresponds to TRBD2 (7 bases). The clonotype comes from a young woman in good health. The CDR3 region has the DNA TGTGCCAGCAGGTACTTGGCGGGGGCTGGCAATGAGCAGTTCTTC. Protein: CASRYLAGAGNEQFF.